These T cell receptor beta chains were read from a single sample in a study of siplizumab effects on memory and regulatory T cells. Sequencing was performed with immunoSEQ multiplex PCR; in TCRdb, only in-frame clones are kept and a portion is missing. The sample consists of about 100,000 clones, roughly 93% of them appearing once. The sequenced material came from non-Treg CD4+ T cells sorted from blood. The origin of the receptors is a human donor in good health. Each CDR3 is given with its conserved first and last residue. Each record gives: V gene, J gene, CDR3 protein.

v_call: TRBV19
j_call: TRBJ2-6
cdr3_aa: CASSIVKDISGANVLTF

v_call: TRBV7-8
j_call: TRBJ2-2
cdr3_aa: CASSLDQGRTITPNTGELFF

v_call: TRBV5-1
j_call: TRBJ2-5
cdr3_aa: CASSLGTILGEETQYF

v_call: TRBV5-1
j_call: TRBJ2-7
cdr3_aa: CASSLGTPSYEQYF

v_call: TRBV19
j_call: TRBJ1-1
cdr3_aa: CATSPVRNTEAFF

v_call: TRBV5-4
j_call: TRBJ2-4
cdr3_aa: CASSFGGGAKNIQYF

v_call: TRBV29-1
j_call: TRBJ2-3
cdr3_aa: CSVEEGAGGSAGTDTQYF

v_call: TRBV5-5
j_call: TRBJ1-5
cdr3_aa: CASSLQPWGRGDQPQHF

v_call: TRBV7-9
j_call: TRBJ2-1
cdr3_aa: CASSLGGFEQFF

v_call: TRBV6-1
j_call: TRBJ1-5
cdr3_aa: CASSDRGNQPQHF

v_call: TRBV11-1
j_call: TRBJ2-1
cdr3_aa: CASSPRKGLARGEFF

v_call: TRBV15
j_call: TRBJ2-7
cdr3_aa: CATSRDLLASDEQYF

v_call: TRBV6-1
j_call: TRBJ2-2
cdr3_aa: CASRGGLTGELFF

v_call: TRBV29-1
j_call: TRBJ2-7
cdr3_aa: CSVERLAGEQYF

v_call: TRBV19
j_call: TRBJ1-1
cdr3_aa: CASSMKGGGDTEAFF

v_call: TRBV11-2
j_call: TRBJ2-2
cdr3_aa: CASSLGRGQGMITGELFF

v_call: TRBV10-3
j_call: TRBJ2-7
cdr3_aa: CATKGLAGVGEQYF

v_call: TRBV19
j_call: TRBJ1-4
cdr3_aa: CASSITGSTNEKLFF

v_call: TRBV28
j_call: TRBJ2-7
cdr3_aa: CASSSGQLSYEQYF

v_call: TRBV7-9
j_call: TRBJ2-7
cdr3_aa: CASSHDRGGSYEQYF